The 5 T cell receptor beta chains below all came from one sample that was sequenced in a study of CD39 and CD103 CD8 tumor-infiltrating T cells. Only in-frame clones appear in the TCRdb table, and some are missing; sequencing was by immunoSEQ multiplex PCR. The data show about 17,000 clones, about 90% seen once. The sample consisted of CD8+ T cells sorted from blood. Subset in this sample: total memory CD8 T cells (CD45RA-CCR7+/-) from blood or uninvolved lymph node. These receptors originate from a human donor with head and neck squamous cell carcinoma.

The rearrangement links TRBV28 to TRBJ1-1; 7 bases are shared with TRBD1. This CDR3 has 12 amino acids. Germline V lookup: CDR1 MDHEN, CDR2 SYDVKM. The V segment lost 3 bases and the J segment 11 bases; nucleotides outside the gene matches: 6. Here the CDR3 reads CASSFLTGRAFF. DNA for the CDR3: TGTGCCAGCAGTTTTTTGACAGGGAGGGCTTTCTTT. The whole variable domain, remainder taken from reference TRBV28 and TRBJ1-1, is DVKVTQSSRYLVKRTGEKVFLECVQDMDHENMFWYRQDPGLGLRLIYFSYDVKMKEKGDIPEGYSVSREKKERFSLILESASTNQTSMYLCASSFLTGRAFFGQGTRLTVV.

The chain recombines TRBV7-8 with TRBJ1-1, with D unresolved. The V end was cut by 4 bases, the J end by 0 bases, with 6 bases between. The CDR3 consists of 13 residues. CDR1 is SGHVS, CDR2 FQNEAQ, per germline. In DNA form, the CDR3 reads TGTGCCAGCAGCTCGGTCTTGAACACTGAAGCTTTCTTT. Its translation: CASSSVLNTEAFF. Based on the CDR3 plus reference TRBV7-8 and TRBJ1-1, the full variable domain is GAGVSQSPRYKVAKRGQDVALRCDPISGHVSLFWYQQALGQGPEFLTYFQNEAQLDKSGLPSDRFFAERPEGSVSTLKIQRTQQEDSAVYLCASSSVLNTEAFFGQGTRLTVV.

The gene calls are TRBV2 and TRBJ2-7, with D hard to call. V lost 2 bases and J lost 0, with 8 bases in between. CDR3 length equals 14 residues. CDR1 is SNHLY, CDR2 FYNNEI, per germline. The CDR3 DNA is TGTGCCAGCAGTGAACAGAGGATCTCCTACGAGCAGTACTTC. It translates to CASSEQRISYEQYF.

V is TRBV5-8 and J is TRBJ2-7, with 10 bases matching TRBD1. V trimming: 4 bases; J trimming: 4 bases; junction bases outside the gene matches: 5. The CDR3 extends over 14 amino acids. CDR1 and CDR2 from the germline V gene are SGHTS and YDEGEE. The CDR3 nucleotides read TGTGCCAGCAGCCACGGGACAGGGGTGTACGAGCAGTACTTC. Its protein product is CASSHGTGVYEQYF.

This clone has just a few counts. CDR3 region: CASSPFIGVNTEAFF. CDR3 sequence (DNA): TGTGCCAGCAGTCCCTTTATAGGGGTCAACACTGAAGCTTTCTTT. The rearrangement links TRBV27 to TRBJ1-1; the D gene is possibly TRBD1 (5 bases). The CDR3 is made up of 15 amino acids. V lost 5 bases, J lost 2 bases, and 15 bases lay in between. CDR1 and CDR2 (germline): MNHEY, SMNVEV (reference sequence).